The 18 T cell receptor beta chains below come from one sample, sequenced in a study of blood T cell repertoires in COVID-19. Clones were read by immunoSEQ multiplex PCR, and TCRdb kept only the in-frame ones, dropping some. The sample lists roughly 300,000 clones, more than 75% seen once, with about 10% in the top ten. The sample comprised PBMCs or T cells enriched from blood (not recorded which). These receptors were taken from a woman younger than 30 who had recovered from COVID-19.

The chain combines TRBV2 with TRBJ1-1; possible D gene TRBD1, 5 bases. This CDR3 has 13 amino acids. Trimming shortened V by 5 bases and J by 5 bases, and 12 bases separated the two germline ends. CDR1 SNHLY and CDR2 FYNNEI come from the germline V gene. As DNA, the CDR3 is TGTGCCAGCAGTTTTATTGGGGGGACTGAAGCTTTCTTT. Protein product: CASSFIGGTEAFF.

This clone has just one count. CDR3 bases: TGTGCCAGTTCCCGGGACAGGGTGTTAGCCTATGGCTACACCTTC. Protein product: CASSRDRVLAYGYTF. The chain employs TRBV9 and TRBJ1-2, with 9 bases that match TRBD1. The CDR3 spans 15 residues. Germline lookup yields CDR1 SGDLS and CDR2 YYNGEE. V was pared by 8 bases and J by 4 bases, with 12 bases of the junction left unmatched.

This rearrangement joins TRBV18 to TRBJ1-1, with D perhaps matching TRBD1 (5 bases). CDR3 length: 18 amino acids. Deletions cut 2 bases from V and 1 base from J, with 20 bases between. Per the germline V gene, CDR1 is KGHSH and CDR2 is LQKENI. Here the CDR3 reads CASSPEQVKLKSNTEAFF. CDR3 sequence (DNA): TGTGCCAGCTCACCAGAACAGGTGAAACTAAAATCGAACACTGAAGCTTTCTTT.

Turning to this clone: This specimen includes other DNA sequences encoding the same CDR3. CDR3 sequence: CASSQDRGSGNTIYF. CDR3 DNA sequence: TGTGCCAGCAGCCAAGATAGGGGGAGTGGAAACACCATATATTTT. The chain employs TRBV3-1 (or the pseudogene TRBV3-2) and TRBJ1-3, with a tentative D call TRBD1 (6 bases). CDR1 is LGHDT, CDR2 YNNKEL, per germline (reference sequence). The CDR3 extends over 15 amino acids. Trimming stripped 0 bases from V and 3 bases from J, with 9 bases between.

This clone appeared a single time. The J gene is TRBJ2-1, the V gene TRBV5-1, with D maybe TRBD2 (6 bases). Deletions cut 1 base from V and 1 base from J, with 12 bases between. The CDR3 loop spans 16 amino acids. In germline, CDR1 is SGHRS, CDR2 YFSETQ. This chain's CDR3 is CASSLNGGVSYNEQFF. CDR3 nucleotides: TGCGCCAGCAGCTTGAACGGGGGAGTGTCCTACAATGAGCAGTTCTTC. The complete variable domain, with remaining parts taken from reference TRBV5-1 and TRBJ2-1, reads KAGVTQTPRYLIKTRGQQVTLSCSPISGHRSVSWYQQTPGQGLQFLFEYFSETQRNKGNFPGRFSGRQFSNSRSEMNVSTLELGDSALYLCASSLNGGVSYNEQFFGPGTRLTVL.

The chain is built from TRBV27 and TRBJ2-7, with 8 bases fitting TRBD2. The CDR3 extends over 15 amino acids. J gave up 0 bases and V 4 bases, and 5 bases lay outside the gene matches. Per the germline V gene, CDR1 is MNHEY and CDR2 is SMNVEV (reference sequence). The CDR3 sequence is CASSSGGAISYEQYF. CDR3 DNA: TGTGCCAGCAGTTCCGGGGGGGCGATCTCCTACGAGCAGTACTTC.

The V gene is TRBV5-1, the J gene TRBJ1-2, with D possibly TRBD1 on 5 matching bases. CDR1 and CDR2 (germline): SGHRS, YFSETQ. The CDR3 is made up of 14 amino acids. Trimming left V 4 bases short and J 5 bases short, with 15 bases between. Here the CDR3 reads CASSPAGGDYGYTF. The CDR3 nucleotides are TGCGCCAGCAGCCCCGCGGGGGGGGATTATGGCTACACCTTC. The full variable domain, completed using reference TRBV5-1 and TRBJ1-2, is KAGVTQTPRYLIKTRGQQVTLSCSPISGHRSVSWYQQTPGQGLQFLFEYFSETQRNKGNFPGRFSGRQFSNSRSEMNVSTLELGDSALYLCASSPAGGDYGYTFGSGTRLTVV.

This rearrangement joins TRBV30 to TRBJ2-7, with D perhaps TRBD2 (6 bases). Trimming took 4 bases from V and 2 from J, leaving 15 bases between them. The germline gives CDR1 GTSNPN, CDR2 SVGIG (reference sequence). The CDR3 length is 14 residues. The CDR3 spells CAWTGREGTYEQYF. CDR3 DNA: TGTGCCTGGACCGGGCGGGAAGGTACCTACGAGCAGTACTTC.

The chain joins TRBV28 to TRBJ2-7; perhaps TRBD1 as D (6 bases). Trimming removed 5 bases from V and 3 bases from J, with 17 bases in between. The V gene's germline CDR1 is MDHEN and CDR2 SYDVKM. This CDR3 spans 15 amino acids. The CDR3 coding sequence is TGTGCCAGCAGTCCCCCCGGGACAACTATCTACGAGCAGTACTTC. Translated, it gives CASSPPGTTIYEQYF.

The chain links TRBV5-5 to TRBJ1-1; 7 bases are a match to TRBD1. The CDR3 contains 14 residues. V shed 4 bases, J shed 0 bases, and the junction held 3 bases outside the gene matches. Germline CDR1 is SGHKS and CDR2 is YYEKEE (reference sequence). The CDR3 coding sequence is TGTGCCAGCAGCCAGCAGGGGGTGAACACTGAAGCTTTCTTT. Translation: CASSQQGVNTEAFF.

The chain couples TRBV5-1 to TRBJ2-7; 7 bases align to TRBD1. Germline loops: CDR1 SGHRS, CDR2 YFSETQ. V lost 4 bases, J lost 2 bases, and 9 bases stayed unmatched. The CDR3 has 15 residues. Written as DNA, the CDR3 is TGCGCCAGCAGCCCGGGACAGACTTCAACCTACGAGCAGTACTTC. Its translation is CASSPGQTSTYEQYF. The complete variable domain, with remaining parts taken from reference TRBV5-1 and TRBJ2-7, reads KAGVTQTPRYLIKTRGQQVTLSCSPISGHRSVSWYQQTPGQGLQFLFEYFSETQRNKGNFPGRFSGRQFSNSRSEMNVSTLELGDSALYLCASSPGQTSTYEQYFGPGTRLTVT.

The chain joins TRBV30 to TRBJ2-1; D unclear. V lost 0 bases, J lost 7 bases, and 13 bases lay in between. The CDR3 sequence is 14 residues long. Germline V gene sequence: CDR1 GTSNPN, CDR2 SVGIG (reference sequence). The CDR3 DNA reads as TGTGCCTGGAGTGTGACGGCCCTAGGAAATGAGCAGTTCTTC. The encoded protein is CAWSVTALGNEQFF.

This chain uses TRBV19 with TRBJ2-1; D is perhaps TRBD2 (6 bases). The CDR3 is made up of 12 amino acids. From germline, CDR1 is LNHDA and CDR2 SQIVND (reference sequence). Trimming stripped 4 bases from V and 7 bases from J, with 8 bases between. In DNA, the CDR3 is TGTGCCAGTAGTACAAGCGGGAATGAGCAGTTCTTC. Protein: CASSTSGNEQFF.

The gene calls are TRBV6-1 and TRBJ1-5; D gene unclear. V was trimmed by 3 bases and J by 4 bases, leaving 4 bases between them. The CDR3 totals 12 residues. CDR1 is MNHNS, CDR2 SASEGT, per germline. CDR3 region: CASSDRNQPQHF. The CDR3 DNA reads TGTGCCAGCAGTGACAGAAATCAGCCCCAGCATTTT.

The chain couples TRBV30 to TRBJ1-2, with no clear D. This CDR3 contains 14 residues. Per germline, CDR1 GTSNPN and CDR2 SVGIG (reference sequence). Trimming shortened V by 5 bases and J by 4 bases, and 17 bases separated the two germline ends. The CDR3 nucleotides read TGTGCCTGGGGAAAGATCCCCCTCAGCTATGGCTACACCTTC. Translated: CAWGKIPLSYGYTF.

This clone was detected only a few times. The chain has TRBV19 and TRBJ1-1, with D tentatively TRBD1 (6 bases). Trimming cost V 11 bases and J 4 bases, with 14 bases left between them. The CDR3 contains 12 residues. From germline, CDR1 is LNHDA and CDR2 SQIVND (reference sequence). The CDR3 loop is CASQGFGTEAFF. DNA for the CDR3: TGTGCCTCACAGGGTTTCGGCACTGAAGCTTTCTTT. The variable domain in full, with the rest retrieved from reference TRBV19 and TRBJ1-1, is DGGITQSPKYLFRKEGQNVTLSCEQNLNHDAMYWYRQDPGQGLRLIYYSQIVNDFQKGDIAEGYSVSREKKESFPLTVTSAQKNPTAFYLCASQGFGTEAFFGQGTRLTVV.

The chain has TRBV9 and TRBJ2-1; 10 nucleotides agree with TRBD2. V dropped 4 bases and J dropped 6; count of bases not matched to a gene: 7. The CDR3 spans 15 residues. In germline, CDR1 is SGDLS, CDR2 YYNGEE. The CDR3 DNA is TGTGCCAGCAGCTCAAGCGGGGGGGCTTTCAATGAGCAGTTCTTC. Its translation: CASSSSGGAFNEQFF.

The CDR3 DNA reads TGTGCCAGCAGCCGCGGGACTCCACCGAGCTCCTACAATGAGCAGTTCTTC. It codes for CASSRGTPPSSYNEQFF. The rearrangement uses TRBV9 and TRBJ2-1; the D gene is possibly TRBD2 (6 bases). Germline CDR1 is SGDLS and CDR2 is YYNGEE. Trimming removed 4 bases at V and 0 bases at J, with 17 bases between. The CDR3 runs 17 residues.